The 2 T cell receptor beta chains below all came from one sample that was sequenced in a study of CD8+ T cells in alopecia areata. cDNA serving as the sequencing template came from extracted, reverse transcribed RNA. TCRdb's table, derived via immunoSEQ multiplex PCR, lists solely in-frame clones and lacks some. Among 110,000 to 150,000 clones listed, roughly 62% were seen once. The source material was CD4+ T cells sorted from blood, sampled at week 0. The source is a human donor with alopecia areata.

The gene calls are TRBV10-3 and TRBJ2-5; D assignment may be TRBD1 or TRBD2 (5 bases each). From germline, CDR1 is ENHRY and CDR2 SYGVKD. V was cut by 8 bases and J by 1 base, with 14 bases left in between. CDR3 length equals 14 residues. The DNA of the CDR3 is TGTGCCATCGCCCTGGGACGGCTCCAAGAGACCCAGTACTTC. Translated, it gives CAIALGRLQETQYF.

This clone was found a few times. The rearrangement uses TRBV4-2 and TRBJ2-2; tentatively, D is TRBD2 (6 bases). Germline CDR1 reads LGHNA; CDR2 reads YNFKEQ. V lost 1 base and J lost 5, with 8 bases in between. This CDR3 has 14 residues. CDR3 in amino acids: CASSQVGGTGELFF. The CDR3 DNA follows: TGTGCCAGCAGCCAAGTTGGGGGGACCGGGGAGCTGTTTTTT.